The 20 T cell receptor beta chains below come from one sample, sequenced in a study of CD8+ T cells in alopecia areata. cDNA reverse transcribed from extracted RNA served as the sequencing template. Clones were read by immunoSEQ multiplex PCR, and TCRdb kept only the in-frame ones, dropping some. Among approximately 100,000 clones listed, around 84% were seen once. Treatment given: oral pan-JAK inhibitor, 5-10 mg twice daily. Material: CD8+ T cells sorted from blood, obtained between weeks 30 and 35, from a patient treated with tofacitinib. All receptors derive from a human donor with alopecia areata.

The chain combines TRBV27 with TRBJ2-3; 7 bases are a match to TRBD2. The length of the CDR3 is 15 residues. In germline, CDR1 is MNHEY, CDR2 SMNVEV (reference sequence). The ends lost 0 bases at V and 9 bases at J; junction bases unmatched: 9. The CDR3 here is CASSLSLVFGGTQYF. In nucleotides, the CDR3 is TGTGCCAGCAGTTTATCGCTCGTCTTCGGGGGGACGCAGTATTTT.

V gene TRBV14 combines with J gene TRBJ2-1; 9 bases align to TRBD2. Germline values: CDR1 SGHDN, CDR2 FVKESK. The CDR3 is 16 amino acids. J gave up 8 bases and V 3 bases, and 11 bases lay outside the gene matches. The CDR3 DNA follows: TGTGCCAGCAGCCACCTAGCGGGATCCTTCCGCGATGAGCAGTTCTTC. Translating gives CASSHLAGSFRDEQFF. The whole variable domain, filled in from reference TRBV14 and TRBJ2-1, reads EAGVTQFPSHSVIEKGQTVTLRCDPISGHDNLYWYRRVMGKEIKFLLHFVKESKQDESGMPNNRFLAERTGGTYSTLKVQPAELEDSGVYFCASSHLAGSFRDEQFFGPGTRLTVL.

The chain combines TRBV11-3 with TRBJ1-6; D is unclear. The CDR3 is 12 residues long. Germline CDR1 is SGHNT and CDR2 is YENEEA. V was clipped by 5 bases and J by 4 bases, with 3 bases between them. CDR3 loop: CASSTYNSPLHF. The CDR3 coding sequence is TGTGCCAGCAGCACTTATAATTCACCCCTCCACTTT.

The rearrangement uses TRBV5-6 and TRBJ1-1; D is undetermined. The length of the CDR3 is 12 residues. The germline gives CDR1 SGHDT, CDR2 YYEEEE. V was shortened by 1 base and J by 8 bases, with 9 bases between the two germline ends. The CDR3 bases are TGTGCCAGCAGCTTGCTCTCCACGGAAGCTTTCTTT. Protein sequence: CASSLLSTEAFF.

This rearrangement joins TRBV27 to TRBJ2-2; either TRBD1 or TRBD2 may supply D (5 bases each). V was shortened by 2 bases and J by 9 bases, with 25 bases between the two germline ends. Germline lookup yields CDR1 MNHEY and CDR2 SMNVEV (reference sequence). The CDR3 totals 18 residues. CDR3 in DNA: TGTGCCAGCAGTTTAAGAATGGGGGAACTACCGGAAAAGCGGGAGCTGTTTTTT. This sequence encodes CASSLRMGELPEKRELFF.

CDR3 amino acids: CSVTIPGQDSYEQYF. The CDR3 region has the DNA TGCAGCGTTACGATACCGGGACAGGATTCCTACGAGCAGTACTTC. This chain joins TRBV29-1 and TRBJ2-7, with TRBD1 identical over 8 bases. There are 15 residues in the CDR3. Germline trimming cut 5 bases from V and 1 base from J; bases unmatched to any gene: 10. Per germline, CDR1 SQVTM and CDR2 ANQGSEA.

This chain links TRBV19 with TRBJ2-7; D is perhaps TRBD1 or TRBD2 (5 bases each). CDR3 length equals 16 residues. The germline V gene has CDR1 LNHDA and CDR2 SQIVND (reference sequence). Between the trimmed V and J ends, which lost 1 base and 8 bases, there was a span of 21 bases. CDR3 nucleotide sequence: TGTGCCAGTAGTATAGTTATGGGGGTTGAGATTACCAAGCAGTACTTC. Its protein is CASSIVMGVEITKQYF.

Worth noting for this clone: Distinct nucleotide sequences in the sample also encode this CDR3. The gene calls are TRBV27 and TRBJ1-1; D uncertain. The V gene's germline CDR1 is MNHEY and CDR2 SMNVEV (reference sequence). V lost 6 bases to trimming and J lost 1 base, with 9 bases between them. The CDR3 is 13 amino acids. CDR3 nucleotide sequence: TGTGCCAGCAGCTCCAGCCCGAACACTGAAGCTTTCTTT. It specifies CASSSSPNTEAFF.

V gene TRBV6-5 combines with J gene TRBJ2-7, with TRBD2 matching over 7 bases. The ends lost 2 bases at V and 0 bases at J; junction bases unmatched: 7. Germline V gives CDR1 MNHEY, CDR2 SVGAGI. The CDR3 runs to 16 residues. The CDR3 DNA is TGTGCCAGCAGTTACGCCTCTAGCGGTAGCTCCTACGAGCAGTACTTC. Its protein product is CASSYASSGSSYEQYF.

The V and J genes are TRBV27 and TRBJ2-7; 13 nucleotides match TRBD2. The J segment lost 4 bases and the V segment lost 3 bases, leaving 3 bases of the junction unmatched. The CDR3 is 15 amino acids. Per germline, CDR1 MNHEY and CDR2 SMNVEV (reference sequence). CDR3 residues: CASSFEGLAGYEQYF. The CDR3 DNA reads TGTGCCAGCAGTTTTGAGGGACTAGCGGGGTACGAGCAGTACTTC.

The table lists this clone with a count of one. The V and J genes are TRBV7-9 and TRBJ1-2; D remains ambiguous. With 5 bases removed from V and 3 bases from J, the gap between germline ends came to 7 bases. In germline, CDR1 is SEHNR, CDR2 FQNEAQ (reference sequence). The CDR3 runs 12 residues. The chain's CDR3 is CASSIGHYGYTF. The CDR3 DNA follows: TGTGCCAGCAGCATTGGCCACTATGGCTACACCTTC.

This chain connects TRBV5-1 to TRBJ1-1; 9 bases are shared with TRBD1. The CDR3 is 14 amino acids. The V gene end was trimmed by 4 bases and the J gene end by 6 bases; junction bases not matched to a gene: 7. The V gene's germline CDR1 is SGHRS and CDR2 YFSETQ. CDR3 in DNA: TGCGCCAGCAGCGGCGGGACAGGGAGCCCTGAAGCTTTCTTT. This translates into CASSGGTGSPEAFF.

The chain employs TRBV27 and TRBJ1-4; D is ambiguous. Trimming pared 8 bases from V and 4 bases from J, leaving 11 bases between. This CDR3 is 13 amino acids long. Germline assignment: CDR1 MNHEY and CDR2 SMNVEV (reference sequence). The CDR3 sequence: CASADLINEKLFF. The CDR3 nucleotides read TGTGCCAGCGCGGACCTAATTAATGAAAAACTGTTTTTT.

In this sample, this clone turned up once. V and J are TRBV29-1 and TRBJ2-1; D uncertain. CDR1 SQVTM and CDR2 ANQGSEA come from the germline V gene. The CDR3 extends over 11 amino acids. V dropped 4 bases and J dropped 7 bases, with 8 bases sitting between them. CDR3 amino acids: CSVVGANEQFF. The DNA of the CDR3 is TGCAGCGTTGTTGGAGCGAATGAGCAGTTCTTC.

The CDR3 bases are TGTGCCAGTAGTATAGTAAGTGTGGATACGCAGTATTTT. Amino acid sequence: CASSIVSVDTQYF. The rearrangement links TRBV19 to TRBJ2-3; no clear D. The CDR3 has 13 residues. CDR1 and CDR2 (germline): LNHDA, SQIVND (reference sequence). The V end lost 1 base, the J end lost 6 bases, and 8 bases lay between the germline ends.

This chain connects TRBV7-6 to TRBJ2-7; D might be TRBD1 or TRBD2, each matching 5 bases. Trimming took off 5 bases at V and 5 bases at J, with 16 bases between the two ends. Germline CDR1 and CDR2: SGHVS and FNYEAQ. The CDR3 contains 14 residues. CDR3 coding DNA: TGTGCCAGCAGCCCACTAATGATGGGGGACGAGCAGTACTTC. It is translated as CASSPLMMGDEQYF.

The chain joins TRBV6-5 to TRBJ2-5, with D uncertain. The CDR3 consists of 13 residues. Trimming removed 7 bases from V and 4 bases from J, with 13 bases in between. The germline CDR1 and CDR2 sequences are MNHEY and SVGAGI. The chain's CDR3 is CASTGQTGETQYF. DNA of the CDR3: TGTGCCAGCACGGGTCAGACGGGAGAGACCCAGTACTTC.

DNA for the CDR3: TGTGCCAGTAGTAATGGGGTCTACAATCAGCCCCAGCATTTT. It yields the protein CASSNGVYNQPQHF. The J gene is TRBJ1-5, the V gene TRBV19, with D unclear. V gave up 4 bases and J gave up 3 bases, with 10 bases separating them. This CDR3 contains 14 residues. CDR1 is LNHDA, CDR2 SQIVND, per germline (reference sequence). Variable domain in full (rest from reference TRBV19 and TRBJ1-5): DGGITQSPKYLFRKEGQNVTLSCEQNLNHDAMYWYRQDPGQGLRLIYYSQIVNDFQKGDIAEGYSVSREKKESFPLTVTSAQKNPTAFYLCASSNGVYNQPQHFGDGTRLSIL.

V is TRBV7-9 and J is TRBJ2-7; D is ambiguous. Trimming shortened V by 0 bases and J by 1 base, and 4 bases separated the two germline ends. The germline V gene has CDR1 SEHNR and CDR2 FQNEAQ (reference sequence). This CDR3 has 13 residues. Here the CDR3 reads CASSLAGSYEQYF. The DNA of the CDR3 is TGTGCCAGCAGCTTAGCGGGATCCTACGAGCAGTACTTC. The whole variable domain, filled in from reference TRBV7-9 and TRBJ2-7, reads DTGVSQNPRHKITKRGQNVTFRCDPISEHNRLYWYRQTLGQGPEFLTYFQNEAQLEKSRLLSDRFSAERPKGSFSTLEIQRTEQGDSAMYLCASSLAGSYEQYFGPGTRLTVT.

The V gene is TRBV5-4, the J gene TRBJ2-7; D is perhaps TRBD1 (6 bases). This CDR3 region has 13 residues. The ends were cut back, 1 base at V and 5 bases at J, with 10 bases in the middle. CDR1 and CDR2 from the germline V gene are SGHNT and YYREEE (reference sequence). CDR3 nucleotides: TGTGCCAGCAGCTTGACAGGGACCCACGAGCAGTACTTC. Its protein product is CASSLTGTHEQYF. The full variable domain, with the rest looked up from reference TRBV5-4 and TRBJ2-7, is ETGVTQSPTHLIKTRGQQVTLRCSSQSGHNTVSWYQQALGQGPQFIFQYYREEENGRGNFPPRFSGLQFPNYSSELNVNALELDDSALYLCASSLTGTHEQYFGPGTRLTVT.